This T cell receptor beta chain was sequenced for a study of blood T cell repertoires in COVID-19. Trimming removed 6 bases from V and 9 bases from J, with 18 bases in between. Germline CDR1 reads MNHEY; CDR2 reads SVGAGI. This CDR3 region has 15 residues. Sequencing used immunoSEQ multiplex PCR; TCRdb keeps in-frame clones, though not all of them. The table shows about 90,000 clones, with 70% to 90% occurring only once. This sequence joins TRBV6-5 and TRBJ1-6, with D uncertain. The sample was peripheral blood. This clonotype originated in a human donor in a cohort sampled during active COVID-19. CDR3 bases: TGTGCCAGCAGCCAGAATAGAGCAGGAGGTTCACCCCTCCACTTT. Residues: CASSQNRAGGSPLHF.